This TCR beta chain comes out of a study of technical replicates of blood from a few donors. J lost 8 bases, V lost 0 bases, and 2 bases had no gene match. Germline V gives CDR1 SGHKS, CDR2 YYEKEE (reference sequence). There are 15 residues in the CDR3. Some clones are missing from TCRdb's copy, which holds only in-frame ones; the method was immunoSEQ multiplex PCR. Of about 48,000 clones detected, approximately 90% appear once; the ten largest clones hold around 4.2%. This rearrangement joins TRBV5-5 to TRBJ1-6; TRBD1 agrees at 10 bases. The sequence was collected from a human donor in good health. Some clones in this sample may be carry-over from other donors' samples. The sequenced sample consisted of PBMCs. CDR3 coding DNA: TGTGCCAGCAGCTTGGGGACAGGGGGTTATTCACCCCTCCACTTT. It yields the protein CASSLGTGGYSPLHF.